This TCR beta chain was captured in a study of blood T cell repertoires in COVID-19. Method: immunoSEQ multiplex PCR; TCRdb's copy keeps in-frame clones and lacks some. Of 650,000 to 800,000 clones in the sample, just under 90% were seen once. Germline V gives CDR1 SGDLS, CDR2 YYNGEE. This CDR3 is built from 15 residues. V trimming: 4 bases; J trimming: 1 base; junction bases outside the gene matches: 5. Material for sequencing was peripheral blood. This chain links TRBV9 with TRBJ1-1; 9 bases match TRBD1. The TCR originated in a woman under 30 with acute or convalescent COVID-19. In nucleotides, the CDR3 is TGTGCCAGCAGCTTGACGGGACAGGGGAACACTGAAGCTTTCTTT. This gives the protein CASSLTGQGNTEAFF.